This note documents a single TCR beta chain sequence. This sample is part of a study of blood T cell repertoires in COVID-19. In the study overall: Whether acute or convalescent, the COVID-19 samples came from the United States, Italy and Spain. PBMCs, B-cell-depleted T cells, or T cells were the source of the cDNA or gDNA that made up the material.

This CDR3 spans 15 amino acids. V gave up 7 bases and J gave up 10 bases, with 20 bases separating them. The V gene's germline CDR1 is MDHEN and CDR2 SYDVKM. Only in-frame clones appear in the TCRdb table, and some are missing; sequencing was by immunoSEQ multiplex PCR. The data show 250,000 to 300,000 clones, about nine tenths seen once. Seattle researchers signed up patients amid active infection and tracked them longitudinally. The specimen was peripheral blood. This chain uses TRBV28 with TRBJ1-6; D perhaps matches TRBD1 (6 bases). The source is a woman aged 30 to 39 with COVID-19, enrolled during active disease. The CDR3 region is CASIPSGGLWSPLHF. In DNA, the CDR3 is TGTGCCAGCATCCCCTCGGGGGGGCTATGGTCACCCCTCCACTTT.